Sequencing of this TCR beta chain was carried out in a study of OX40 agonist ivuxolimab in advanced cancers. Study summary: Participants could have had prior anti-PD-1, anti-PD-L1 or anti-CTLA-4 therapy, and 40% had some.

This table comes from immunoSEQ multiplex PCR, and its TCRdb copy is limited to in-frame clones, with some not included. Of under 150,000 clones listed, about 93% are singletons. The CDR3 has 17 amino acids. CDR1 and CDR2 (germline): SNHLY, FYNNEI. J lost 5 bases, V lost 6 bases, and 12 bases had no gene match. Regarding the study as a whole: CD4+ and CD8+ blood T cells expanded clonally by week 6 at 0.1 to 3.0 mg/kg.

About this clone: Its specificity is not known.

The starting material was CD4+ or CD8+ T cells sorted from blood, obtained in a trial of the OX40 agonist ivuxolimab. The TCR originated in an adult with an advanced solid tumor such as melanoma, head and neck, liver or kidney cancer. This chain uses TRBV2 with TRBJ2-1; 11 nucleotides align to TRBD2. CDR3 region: CASRRLAGGTFDNEQFF. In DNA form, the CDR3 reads TGTGCCAGCAGGAGGCTAGCGGGGGGCACTTTCGACAATGAGCAGTTCTTC.